The 21 T cell receptor beta chains below were found in one sample sequenced in a study of T cell changes during pregnancy in multiple sclerosis. Clones were sequenced by immunoSEQ multiplex PCR, and TCRdb holds only the in-frame ones, with some missing. The data show about 120,000 clones, about 93% seen once. Specimen: peripheral blood, collected before pregnancy. These receptors came from a female donor with multiple sclerosis, enrolled in a pregnancy study.

The chain couples TRBV2 to TRBJ1-5, with D maybe TRBD1 (5 bases). The CDR3 totals 19 residues. CDR1 SNHLY and CDR2 FYNNEI come from the germline V gene. Deletions cut 2 bases from V and 2 bases from J, with 22 bases between. The CDR3 region has the DNA TGTGCCAGCAGTGAATTTACGGGGGTGGTCAGGGAGGGCAATCAGCCCCAGCATTTT. Protein product: CASSEFTGVVREGNQPQHF.

The chain recombines TRBV28 with TRBJ1-5; TRBD1 matches at 7 bases. J lost 0 bases, V lost 5 bases, and 7 bases had no gene match. The CDR3 runs to 16 residues. CDR1 is MDHEN and CDR2 is SYDVKM in the germline V gene. The CDR3 protein is CASSPPTGYSNQPQHF. The CDR3 region has the DNA TGTGCCAGCAGTCCACCGACAGGGTATAGCAATCAGCCCCAGCATTTT.

This chain links TRBV7-8 with TRBJ2-7; a possible D gene is TRBD2 (6 bases). Germline V gives CDR1 SGHVS, CDR2 FQNEAQ. V shed 0 bases and J shed 2 bases, with 11 bases lying between them. The CDR3 totals 15 residues. The CDR3, as DNA: TGTGCCAGCAGCTTAGCGGGGACTCCAACCTACGAGCAGTACTTC. Translating it yields CASSLAGTPTYEQYF.

CDR3 in DNA: TGTGCCAGCAGTCCCTGGACATCTACCTACGAGCAGTACTTC. Its protein is CASSPWTSTYEQYF. The chain combines TRBV6-1 with TRBJ2-7; maybe TRBD1 (5 bases). This CDR3 has 14 amino acids. Trimming shortened V by 5 bases and J by 2 bases, and 13 bases separated the two germline ends. The germline gives CDR1 MNHNS, CDR2 SASEGT.

With regard to this clone: Other DNA sequences in this sample translate to the same CDR3. The J gene is TRBJ1-1, the V gene TRBV19; D remains ambiguous. CDR3 length equals 13 residues. Germline V CDR1 and CDR2: LNHDA, SQIVND (reference sequence). V dropped 5 bases and J dropped 1 base, with 8 bases sitting between them. CDR3 bases: TGTGCCAGTAGTTCCACGGGGAACACTGAAGCTTTCTTT. The encoded protein is CASSSTGNTEAFF.

This sequence joins TRBV11-1 and TRBJ1-1; perhaps TRBD1 as D (6 bases). Germline CDR1 reads SGHAT; CDR2 reads FQDESV (reference sequence). The CDR3 is 15 residues long. V was clipped by 4 bases and J by 0 bases, with 12 bases between them. The CDR3 loop reads CASSWGTGLNTEAFF. The CDR3 nucleotides are TGTGCCAGCAGCTGGGGTACAGGGTTGAACACTGAAGCTTTCTTT.

The gene calls are TRBV28 and TRBJ1-5; 10 bases fit TRBD1. CDR3 length: 16 amino acids. V dropped 5 bases and J dropped 0; count of bases not matched to a gene: 4. Looked up from germline, CDR1 is MDHEN and CDR2 is SYDVKM. In nucleotides, the CDR3 is TGTGCCAGCAGTACCCGACAGGGGGCTAGCAATCAGCCCCAGCATTTT. It yields the protein CASSTRQGASNQPQHF.

V usage is TRBV6-1 and J usage is TRBJ1-2; D is undetermined. This CDR3 has 14 residues. Germline assignment: CDR1 MNHNS and CDR2 SASEGT. V was pared by 1 base and J by 2 bases, with 8 bases between. The CDR3 DNA reads as TGTGCCAGCAGTGAAGGTCCGGGGAACTATGGCTACACCTTC. This gives the protein CASSEGPGNYGYTF.

The rearrangement joins TRBV27 to TRBJ1-6; the match to TRBD1 covers 11 bases. The V gene end was trimmed by 7 bases and the J gene end by 7 bases; junction bases not matched to a gene: 6. Germline CDR1 and CDR2: MNHEY and SMNVEV (reference sequence). The CDR3 extends over 15 amino acids. CDR3 DNA: TGTGCCAGCACCGTGGACAGGGGGCGAAATTCACCCCTCCACTTT. This codes for CASTVDRGRNSPLHF.

V is TRBV18 and J is TRBJ2-7; possible D gene TRBD1, 6 bases. The CDR3 extends over 15 amino acids. V shed 3 bases and J shed 2 bases, with 14 bases lying between them. Germline CDR1 KGHSH, CDR2 LQKENI. CDR3 nucleotide sequence: TGTGCCAGCTCACCTAACAGGGAGAAGACCTACGAGCAGTACTTC. This codes for CASSPNREKTYEQYF.

J is TRBJ2-7 and V is TRBV6-5; the D gene is possibly TRBD1 (6 bases). The V gene's germline CDR1 is MNHEY and CDR2 SVGAGI. The CDR3 contains 13 residues. Trimming left V 6 bases short and J 0 bases short, with 9 bases between. This CDR3 reads CASSRTASYEQYF. CDR3 coding DNA: TGTGCCAGCAGCAGGACAGCCTCCTACGAGCAGTACTTC.

The genes are TRBV20-1 and TRBJ1-2, with D unclear. Germline values: CDR1 DFQATT, CDR2 SNEGSKA (reference sequence). This CDR3 region has 11 residues. Written as DNA, the CDR3 is TGCAGGCGGCCGGAAGACTATGGCTACACCTTC. This codes for CRRPEDYGYTF.

The chain joins TRBV19 to TRBJ1-1; possibly TRBD1 for D (6 bases). This CDR3 region has 13 residues. V shed 4 bases and J shed 3 bases, with 9 bases lying between them. Germline loops: CDR1 LNHDA, CDR2 SQIVND (reference sequence). CDR3 coding DNA: TGTGCCAGTAGTAAAGCAGGGGACACTGAAGCTTTCTTT. Translating it yields CASSKAGDTEAFF.

The chain has TRBV27 and TRBJ2-7; TRBD2 is a possible D gene (6 bases). CDR1 and CDR2 from the germline V gene are MNHEY and SMNVEV (reference sequence). This CDR3 has 16 amino acids. Trimming cost V 0 bases and J 6 bases, with 18 bases left between them. CDR3 amino acids: CASSLSGRLVAGEQYF. The CDR3 region has the DNA TGTGCCAGCAGTTTATCGGGGAGGTTGGTGGCAGGCGAGCAGTACTTC.

The V call is TRBV2, the J call TRBJ1-1; no reliable D call. Germline CDR1 is SNHLY and CDR2 is FYNNEI. This CDR3 region has 14 residues. V shed 1 base and J shed 3 bases, with 9 bases lying between them. This chain's CDR3 is CASSEDPGYTEAFF. The CDR3 nucleotides are TGTGCCAGCAGTGAAGATCCGGGTTACACTGAAGCTTTCTTT.

The J gene is TRBJ1-1, the V gene TRBV19; TRBD1 matches 7 bases. The ends lost 5 bases at V and 10 bases at J; junction bases unmatched: 7. The CDR3 spans 12 residues. The V gene's germline CDR1 is LNHDA and CDR2 SQIVND (reference sequence). CDR3 nucleotides: TGTGCCAGTAGTCATAAGGGGGCAGGAGCTTTCTTT. Protein sequence: CASSHKGAGAFF. Together with reference TRBV19 and TRBJ1-1, the CDR3 gives the full variable domain: DGGITQSPKYLFRKEGQNVTLSCEQNLNHDAMYWYRQDPGQGLRLIYYSQIVNDFQKGDIAEGYSVSREKKESFPLTVTSAQKNPTAFYLCASSHKGAGAFFGQGTRLTVV.

CDR3 in DNA: TGTGCCAGCAGTTTCGGCAGGGATGGCTACACCTTC. The encoded protein is CASSFGRDGYTF. The V gene is TRBV28, the J gene TRBJ1-2, with a weak D call TRBD1 (5 bases). This CDR3 is built from 12 residues. Germline assignment: CDR1 MDHEN and CDR2 SYDVKM. Trimming pared 3 bases from V and 6 bases from J, leaving 8 bases between.

This chain connects TRBV5-1 to TRBJ2-3, with D possibly matching TRBD1 (5 bases). The V gene's germline CDR1 is SGHRS and CDR2 YFSETQ. The CDR3 totals 16 residues. The V end was cut by 0 bases, the J end by 3 bases, with 14 bases between. The CDR3 region has the DNA TGCGCCAGCAGCTTGGCCCCAGGGAAGGGGACAGATACGCAGTATTTT. This codes for CASSLAPGKGTDTQYF. The variable domain in full, with the rest retrieved from reference TRBV5-1 and TRBJ2-3, is KAGVTQTPRYLIKTRGQQVTLSCSPISGHRSVSWYQQTPGQGLQFLFEYFSETQRNKGNFPGRFSGRQFSNSRSEMNVSTLELGDSALYLCASSLAPGKGTDTQYFGPGTRLTVL.

The chain uses TRBV29-1 and TRBJ2-3, with TRBD2 matching over 8 bases. V lost 1 base and J lost 5; bases outside the gene matches: 14. The CDR3 runs to 17 residues. Germline V CDR1 and CDR2: SQVTM, ANQGSEA. DNA of the CDR3: TGCAGCGTTGAAGGGTCGGGGGGGCTATCTCCCGGAGATACGCAGTATTTT. Encoded protein: CSVEGSGGLSPGDTQYF.

The genes are TRBV30 and TRBJ2-1; the match to TRBD2 covers 9 bases. The CDR3 extends over 13 amino acids. V lost 1 base and J lost 8; bases outside the gene matches: 3. Germline assignment: CDR1 GTSNPN and CDR2 SVGIG (reference sequence). The CDR3, as DNA: TGTGCCTGGAGTGGCGGGGGGGCCTATGAGCAGTTCTTC. It encodes CAWSGGGAYEQFF. Variable domain in full (rest from reference TRBV30 and TRBJ2-1): SQTIHQWPATLVQPVGSPLSLECTVEGTSNPNLYWYRQAAGRGLQLLFYSVGIGQISSEVPQNLSASRPQDRQFILSSKKLLLSDSGFYLCAWSGGGAYEQFFGPGTRLTVL.

The CDR3, as DNA: TGTGCCAGCACCGAGAAGGGGGCGAACACTGAAGCTTTCTTT. Its translation is CASTEKGANTEAFF. The chain has TRBV2 and TRBJ1-1; 7 bases map to TRBD1. The CDR3 is made up of 14 amino acids. Trimming took 7 bases from V and 1 from J; bases not matched to a gene: 6. Germline V lookup: CDR1 SNHLY, CDR2 FYNNEI.